This is a list of T cell receptor beta chains from one sample in a study of shared clonotypes between healthy human individuals. The table came from immunoSEQ multiplex PCR; TCRdb's copy has only in-frame clones and leaves some out. Among roughly 1,500,000 clones listed, 98% were seen once. Sample: naive CD4+ T cells sorted from blood. The origin of the receptors is a man aged 30 to 45 in good health. The CDR3 runs from the conserved cysteine through the conserved F or W. A D gene is named only where the DNA matches it firmly.

cdr3_nt: TGCGCCAGCAGCGTGACAGCGGAAGAGACCCAGTACTTC; cdr3_aa: CASSVTAEETQYF; v_call: TRBV5-1; d_call: .; j_call: TRBJ2-5
cdr3_nt: TGCGCCAGCAGCTCCGGGGACAGCAATGAGCAGTTCTTC; cdr3_aa: CASSSGDSNEQFF; v_call: TRBV5-1; d_call: TRBD1; j_call: TRBJ2-1
cdr3_nt: TGTGCCAGCAGCTTGGCAGGGCCCAATCAGCCCCAGCATTTT; cdr3_aa: CASSLAGPNQPQHF; v_call: TRBV7-2; d_call: .; j_call: TRBJ1-5
cdr3_nt: TGTGCCAGCAGTTTGGGACTAGCGGGATACACAGATACGCAGTATTTT; cdr3_aa: CASSLGLAGYTDTQYF; v_call: TRBV28; d_call: TRBD2; j_call: TRBJ2-3
cdr3_nt: TGTGCCAGCAGCGGGGGGACTAGCAGAAGCACAGATACGCAGTATTTT; cdr3_aa: CASSGGTSRSTDTQYF; v_call: TRBV5-4; d_call: TRBD2; j_call: TRBJ2-3
cdr3_nt: TGTGCCAGCAGCCCCACCGGGACAGGGGTGCCCCAGTACTTC; cdr3_aa: CASSPTGTGVPQYF; v_call: TRBV11-3; d_call: TRBD1; j_call: TRBJ2-5
cdr3_nt: TGTGCCAGCAGCCCCCCCGGGCCCGAGCAGTACTTC; cdr3_aa: CASSPPGPEQYF; v_call: TRBV5-5; d_call: .; j_call: TRBJ2-7
cdr3_nt: TGCGCCAGCAGCTTGGAATTAGCCGACAATGAGCAGTTCTTC; cdr3_aa: CASSLELADNEQFF; v_call: TRBV5-1; d_call: .; j_call: TRBJ2-1
cdr3_nt: TGTGCCAGCTCCCCATACACCAGACAGGACACTGAAGCTTTCTTT; cdr3_aa: CASSPYTRQDTEAFF; v_call: TRBV18; d_call: .; j_call: TRBJ1-1
cdr3_nt: TGTGCCAGCAGCGTAACAGGGCCCCACTCTGGAAACACCATATATTTT; cdr3_aa: CASSVTGPHSGNTIYF; v_call: TRBV9; d_call: .; j_call: TRBJ1-3
cdr3_nt: TGCGCCAGCAGCCTAACTGCAGGGATGGGCAGCGGATCCTACGAGCAGTACTTC; cdr3_aa: CASSLTAGMGSGSYEQYF; v_call: TRBV5-1; d_call: .; j_call: TRBJ2-7